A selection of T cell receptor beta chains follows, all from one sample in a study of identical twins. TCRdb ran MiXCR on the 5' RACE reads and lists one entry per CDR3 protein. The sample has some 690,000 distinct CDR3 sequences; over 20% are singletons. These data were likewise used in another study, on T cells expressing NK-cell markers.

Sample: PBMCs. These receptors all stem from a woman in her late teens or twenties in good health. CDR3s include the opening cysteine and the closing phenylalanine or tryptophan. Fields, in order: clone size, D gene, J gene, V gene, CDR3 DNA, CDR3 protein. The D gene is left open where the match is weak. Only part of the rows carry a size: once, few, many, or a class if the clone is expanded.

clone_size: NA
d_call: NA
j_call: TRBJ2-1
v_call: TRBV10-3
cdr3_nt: TGTGCCATCAGTGGGGGACTCAAAAGTAATGAGCAGTTCTTC
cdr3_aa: CAISGGLKSNEQFF

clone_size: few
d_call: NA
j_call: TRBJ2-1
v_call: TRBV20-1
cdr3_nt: TGCAGTGCCCTTCGGGTGAATGAGCAGTTCTTC
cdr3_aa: CSALRVNEQFF

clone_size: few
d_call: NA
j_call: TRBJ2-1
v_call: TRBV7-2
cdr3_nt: TGTGCCAGCAGGATTCCCAGCTCCTACAATGAGCAGTTCTTC
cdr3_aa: CASRIPSSYNEQFF

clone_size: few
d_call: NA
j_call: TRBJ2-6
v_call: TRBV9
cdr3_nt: TGTGCCAGCAGCGGTTCCGGGACGGGGAGCTCTGGGGCGGCCAACGTCCTGACTTTC
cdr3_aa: CASSGSGTGSSGAANVLTF

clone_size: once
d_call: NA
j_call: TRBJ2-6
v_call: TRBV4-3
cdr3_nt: TGCGCCAGCAGCCAAGCGGCCGCCCGATCTGGGGCCAACGTCCCGACTTTC
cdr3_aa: CASSQAAARSGANVPTF

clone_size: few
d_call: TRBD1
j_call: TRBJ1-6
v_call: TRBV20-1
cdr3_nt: TGCAGTGCTAGTAGGACAGGGGTTGGGAATTCACCCCTCCACTTT
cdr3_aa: CSASRTGVGNSPLHF

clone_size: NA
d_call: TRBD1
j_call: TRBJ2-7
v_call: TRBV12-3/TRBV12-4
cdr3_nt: TGTGCCAGCAGTTTAGACGGGACAGGCTACGAGCAGTACTTC
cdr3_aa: CASSLDGTGYEQYF

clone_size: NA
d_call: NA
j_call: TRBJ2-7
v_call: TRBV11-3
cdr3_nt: TGTGCCAGCAGCTTAGGACATACCTTTCCCTACGAGCAGTACTTC
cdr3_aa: CASSLGHTFPYEQYF

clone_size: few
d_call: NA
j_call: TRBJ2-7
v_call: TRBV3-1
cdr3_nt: TGTGCCAGCAGCCTTCGCCTAGCCATAACCTACGAGCAGTACTTC
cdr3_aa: CASSLRLAITYEQYF

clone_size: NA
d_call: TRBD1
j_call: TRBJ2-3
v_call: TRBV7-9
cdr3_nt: TGTGCCAGCAGCTCACCTAACCGGGACAGGGCTGGGAGTACGCAGTATTTT
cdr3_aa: CASSSPNRDRAGSTQYF

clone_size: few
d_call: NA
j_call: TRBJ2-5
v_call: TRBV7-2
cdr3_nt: TGTGCCAGCAGCTTGCAGGGGTTATTGTACTTC
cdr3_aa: CASSLQGLLYF

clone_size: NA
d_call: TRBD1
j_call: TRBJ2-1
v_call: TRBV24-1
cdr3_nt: TGTGCCACCAGTGATCCCCGACAGGGTCAACACAATGAGCAGTTCTTC
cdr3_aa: CATSDPRQGQHNEQFF

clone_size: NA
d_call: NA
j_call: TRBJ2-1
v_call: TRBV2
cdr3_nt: TGTGCCAACGCTCTAGACAATGAGCAGTTCTTC
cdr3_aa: CANALDNEQFF

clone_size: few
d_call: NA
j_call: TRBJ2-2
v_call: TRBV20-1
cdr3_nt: TGCAGTGCTCATTCGGGACCGACGAACACCGGGGAGCTGTTTTTT
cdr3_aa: CSAHSGPTNTGELFF

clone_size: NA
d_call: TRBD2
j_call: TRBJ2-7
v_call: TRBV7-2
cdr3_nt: TGTGCCAGCAGCTCGGTGGGAGGGCCGTACGAGCAGTACTTC
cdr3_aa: CASSSVGGPYEQYF

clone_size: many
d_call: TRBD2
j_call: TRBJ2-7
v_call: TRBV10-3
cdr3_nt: TGTGCCATCAGTGAGTCGAATACGGGACTAGTTTTCTACGAGCAGTACTTC
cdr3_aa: CAISESNTGLVFYEQYF

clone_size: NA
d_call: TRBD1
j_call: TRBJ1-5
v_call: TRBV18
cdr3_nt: TGTGCCAGCTCACAAACCTGGACCCCCGGGACAGGGGATGGGAGCAATCAGCCCCAGCATTTT
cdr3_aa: CASSQTWTPGTGDGSNQPQHF

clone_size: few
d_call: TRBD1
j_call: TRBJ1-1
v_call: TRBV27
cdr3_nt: TGTGCCAGCAGTTTAACAGGGGGGAGAGGGAGCACTGAAGCTTTCTTT
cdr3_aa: CASSLTGGRGSTEAFF

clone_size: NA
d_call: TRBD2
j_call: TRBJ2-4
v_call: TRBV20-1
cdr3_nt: TGCAGTGCTAGGAGGGGGAGCGGGAGTGCGGGGCGAGACATTCAGTACTTC
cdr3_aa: CSARRGSGSAGRDIQYF

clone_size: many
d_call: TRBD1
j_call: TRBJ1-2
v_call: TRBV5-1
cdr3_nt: TGCGCCAGCAGCTCCGGACAGGGTGGCTATGGCTACACCTTC
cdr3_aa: CASSSGQGGYGYTF

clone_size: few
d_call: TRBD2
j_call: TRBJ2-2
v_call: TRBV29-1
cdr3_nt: TGCAGCGTCCTAGCGGGGGGGCGAACCGGGGAGCTGTTTTTT
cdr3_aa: CSVLAGGRTGELFF

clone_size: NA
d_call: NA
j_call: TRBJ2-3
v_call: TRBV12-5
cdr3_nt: TGTGCTAGTGGTTTGGTACTTGGACAGCAAAGCACAGATACGCAGTATTTT
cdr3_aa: CASGLVLGQQSTDTQYF

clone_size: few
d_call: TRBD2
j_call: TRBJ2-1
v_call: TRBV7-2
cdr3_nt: TGTGCCAGCAGCATTACTAGCGGGCCCTACAATGAGCAGTTCTTC
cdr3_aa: CASSITSGPYNEQFF

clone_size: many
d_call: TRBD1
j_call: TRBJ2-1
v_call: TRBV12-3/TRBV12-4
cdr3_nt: TGCGCCAGCAGCTTGGGACAGGCCTACAATGAGCAGTTCTTC
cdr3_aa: CASSLGQAYNEQFF

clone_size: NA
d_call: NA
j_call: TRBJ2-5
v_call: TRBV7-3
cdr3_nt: TGTGCCAGCAGCTTAAGCAGTTCAGAGACCCAGTACTTC
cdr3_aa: CASSLSSSETQYF

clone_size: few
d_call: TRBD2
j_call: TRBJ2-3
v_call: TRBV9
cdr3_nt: TGTGCCAGCAGCGGGGGGGTTGGTAGCGGGGCCACAGATACGCAGTATTTT
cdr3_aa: CASSGGVGSGATDTQYF

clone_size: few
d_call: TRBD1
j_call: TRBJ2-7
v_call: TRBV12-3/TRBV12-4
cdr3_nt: TGTGCCAGCAGTTCGGGACAGGGAACGTACTTC
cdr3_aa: CASSSGQGTYF

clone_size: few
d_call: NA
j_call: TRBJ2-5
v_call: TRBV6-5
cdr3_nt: TGTGCCAGCAGTTACGGGCTCACAGGGACCCAGTACTTC
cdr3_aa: CASSYGLTGTQYF

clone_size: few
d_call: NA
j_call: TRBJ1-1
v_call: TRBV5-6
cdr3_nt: TGTGCCAGCAGCCAAGGTCCGAACACTGAAGCTTTCTTT
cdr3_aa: CASSQGPNTEAFF

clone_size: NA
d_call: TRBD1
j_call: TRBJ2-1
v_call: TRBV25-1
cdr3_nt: TGTGCCAGCAGCCAGACAGGGTATCTCAATGAGCAGTTCTTC
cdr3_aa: CASSQTGYLNEQFF

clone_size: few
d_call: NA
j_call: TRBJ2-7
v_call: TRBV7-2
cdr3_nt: TGTGCCAGCAGCTCCTCGGCGGGACTCGAGCAGTACTTC
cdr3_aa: CASSSSAGLEQYF

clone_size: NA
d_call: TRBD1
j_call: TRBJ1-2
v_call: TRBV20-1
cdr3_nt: TGCAGTGCGGGGTCAGGGGGCGGTGAGGGCTACACCTTC
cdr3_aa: CSAGSGGGEGYTF

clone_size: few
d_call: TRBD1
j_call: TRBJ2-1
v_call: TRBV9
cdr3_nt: TGTGCCAGCAGCGCGCCGGGACAGGGCAATGAGCAGTTCTTC
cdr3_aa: CASSAPGQGNEQFF

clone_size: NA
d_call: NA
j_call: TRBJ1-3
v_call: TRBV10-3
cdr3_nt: TGTGCCACCGAGAGCTCTGGAAACACCATATATTTT
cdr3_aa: CATESSGNTIYF

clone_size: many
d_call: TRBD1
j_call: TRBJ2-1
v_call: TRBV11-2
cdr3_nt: TGTGCCAGCAGAATCACAGGGGATTGGAATGAGCAGTTCTTC
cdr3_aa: CASRITGDWNEQFF

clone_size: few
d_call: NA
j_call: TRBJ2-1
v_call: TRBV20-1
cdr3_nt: TGCAGTTACTTCTACAATGAGCAGTTCTTC
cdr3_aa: CSYFYNEQFF

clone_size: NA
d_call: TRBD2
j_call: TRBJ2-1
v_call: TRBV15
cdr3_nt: TGTGCCACCGGACTAGGGTACAATGAGCAGTTCTTC
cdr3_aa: CATGLGYNEQFF

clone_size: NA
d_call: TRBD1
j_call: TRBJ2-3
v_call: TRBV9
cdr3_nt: TGTGCCAGCAGCCCAGGGGGACAGAACACAGATACGCAGTATTTT
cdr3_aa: CASSPGGQNTDTQYF

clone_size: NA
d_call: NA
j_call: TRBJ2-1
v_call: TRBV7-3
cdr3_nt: TGTGCCAGCAGCTTAACTCGTTCGGGCTACAATGAGCAGTTCTTC
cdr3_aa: CASSLTRSGYNEQFF